One and the same sample provided the 15 T cell receptor beta chains below, sequenced in a study of blood T cell repertoires in COVID-19 (dated by TCRdb to about 2020). The library was obtained by the immunoSEQ multiplex PCR assay. TCRdb took over this immuneACCESS table, retaining in-frame rearrangements with V and J assigned. Such tables are incomplete; in checked studies, under half of the missing clones stem from an unresolved V gene, and the remainder is unexplained. This sample comprises fewer than 150,000 clones, 60% to 85% of them detected only once. Roughly 2% of the sample is held by the ten biggest clonotypes. The sample taken for sequencing was peripheral blood. Source of these receptors: a man aged 65 to 85 with acute or convalescent COVID-19.

V is TRBV7-9 and J is TRBJ1-2, with no clear D. This CDR3 is built from 13 residues. Germline lookup yields CDR1 SEHNR and CDR2 FQNEAQ (reference sequence). Trimming removed 6 bases at V and 6 bases at J, with 14 bases between. This chain's CDR3 is CASSLRWEDGYTF. CDR3 in DNA: TGTGCCAGCAGTTTAAGGTGGGAGGATGGCTACACCTTC.

V usage is TRBV19 and J usage is TRBJ2-1; no definite D call. V gave up 3 bases and J gave up 6 bases, with 15 bases separating them. Per germline, CDR1 LNHDA and CDR2 SQIVND (reference sequence). The CDR3 runs 15 residues. The CDR3 sequence: CASSILLSPGNEQFF. The CDR3 DNA reads as TGTGCCAGTAGTATCCTCCTCTCACCAGGCAATGAGCAGTTCTTC.

This chain links TRBV9 with TRBJ1-5, with D maybe TRBD1 (6 bases). V lost 0 bases to trimming and J lost 2 bases, with 9 bases between them. There are 15 residues in the CDR3. The germline gives CDR1 SGDLS, CDR2 YYNGEE. CDR3 loop: CASSVGGLGNQPQHF. In nucleotides, the CDR3 is TGTGCCAGCAGCGTAGGGGGGCTTGGCAATCAGCCCCAGCATTTT.

There are a few counts of this clone. V usage is TRBV28 and J usage is TRBJ1-5; 7 bases match TRBD1. V shed 4 bases and J 0 bases; nucleotides not matched to a gene: 3. Looked up from germline, CDR1 is MDHEN and CDR2 is SYDVKM. The CDR3 has 15 amino acids. The CDR3 region is CASSYRGDSNQPQHF. CDR3 nucleotides: TGTGCCAGCAGTTACAGGGGCGATAGCAATCAGCCCCAGCATTTT.

The chain has TRBV29-1 and TRBJ1-2, with a possible D match to TRBD1 (6 bases). The CDR3 spans 12 residues. Germline V gene sequence: CDR1 SQVTM, CDR2 ANQGSEA. The germline V and J ends were trimmed by 4 bases and 1 base, with 7 bases remaining between them. The CDR3 loop is CSVVDSNYGYTF. CDR3 DNA sequence: TGCAGCGTTGTGGACAGTAACTATGGCTACACCTTC.

V usage is TRBV15 and J usage is TRBJ1-2; D is possibly TRBD1 (5 bases). With 0 bases removed from V and 8 bases from J, the gap between germline ends came to 13 bases. From germline, CDR1 is LNHNV and CDR2 YYDKDF (reference sequence). The CDR3 is made up of 14 amino acids. This chain's CDR3 is CATSRDVQAMGYTF. In nucleotides, the CDR3 is TGTGCCACCAGCAGAGATGTACAGGCCATGGGCTACACCTTC.

The V gene is TRBV5-1, the J gene TRBJ1-4; D call uncertain. The CDR3 extends over 15 amino acids. Trimming pared 3 bases from V and 8 bases from J, leaving 17 bases between. CDR1 is SGHRS and CDR2 is YFSETQ in the germline V gene. CDR3 protein: CASSYQESRGEKLFF. The CDR3 DNA sequence: TGCGCCAGCAGCTACCAAGAATCCAGAGGCGAAAAACTGTTTTTT.

This clone was counted only a few times. The rearrangement uses TRBV9 and TRBJ1-1; possible D gene TRBD1, 6 bases. Germline loops: CDR1 SGDLS, CDR2 YYNGEE. This CDR3 has 14 residues. V lost 4 bases, J lost 0 bases, and 10 bases lay in between. The CDR3: CASSSDSMNTEAFF. CDR3 nucleotides: TGTGCCAGCAGCTCGGACAGCATGAACACTGAAGCTTTCTTT.

The chain combines TRBV5-5 with TRBJ1-1, with D possibly TRBD1 on 6 matching bases. V lost 4 bases, J lost 10 bases, and 26 bases lay in between. Germline CDR1 SGHKS, CDR2 YYEKEE (reference sequence). The length of the CDR3 is 16 residues. This CDR3 is CASSTRRDPARGGAFF. CDR3 bases: TGTGCCAGCAGCACCCGACGGGACCCTGCAAGGGGGGGAGCTTTCTTT.

This clone was counted once. The chain carries TRBV30 and TRBJ1-1; D possibly corresponds to TRBD1 (6 bases). The V and J ends lost 4 bases and 2 bases respectively, with 14 bases between them. The germline gives CDR1 GTSNPN, CDR2 SVGIG (reference sequence). The CDR3 extends over 14 amino acids. The CDR3 region has the DNA TGTGCCTGGATTTCGGACAGCTATAACACTGAAGCTTTCTTT. Translating gives CAWISDSYNTEAFF.

The V call is TRBV20-1, the J call TRBJ1-5; D is ambiguous. Germline V lookup: CDR1 DFQATT, CDR2 SNEGSKA (reference sequence). Trimming cost V 3 bases and J 4 bases, with 13 bases left between them. The CDR3 loop spans 14 amino acids. The CDR3 protein is CSASRRTANQPQHF. For the CDR3, the DNA is TGCAGTGCTAGTCGGAGAACGGCAAATCAGCCCCAGCATTTT.

This chain joins TRBV5-6 and TRBJ1-2; 9 bases map to TRBD1. Germline CDR1 is SGHDT and CDR2 is YYEEEE. This CDR3 has 14 amino acids. Unmatched junction bases numbered 5, after V lost 4 bases and J lost 4 bases. The CDR3 protein is CASSTRTGVYGYTF. The CDR3, as DNA: TGTGCCAGCAGCACCAGGACAGGGGTCTATGGCTACACCTTC.

The genes are TRBV6-5 and TRBJ2-7, with TRBD1 identical over 9 bases. Losses at the gene ends were 7 bases for V and 2 bases for J; bases not matched to a gene: 9. Germline loops: CDR1 MNHEY, CDR2 SVGAGI. The CDR3 is made up of 15 amino acids. CDR3 amino acids: CASTLGGTGTYEQYF. The CDR3 DNA is TGTGCCAGCACCTTAGGAGGGACAGGGACCTACGAGCAGTACTTC.

V and J are TRBV9 and TRBJ2-7, with D unresolved. Germline CDR1 SGDLS, CDR2 YYNGEE. Trimming stripped 5 bases from V and 5 bases from J, with 17 bases between. This CDR3 spans 14 amino acids. This CDR3 is CASSRLGPFDEQYF. CDR3 DNA sequence: TGTGCCAGCAGTCGATTGGGCCCCTTTGACGAGCAGTACTTC.

The chain has TRBV5-1 and TRBJ1-6, with 7 nucleotides matching TRBD1. The V gene end was trimmed by 5 bases and the J gene end by 9 bases; junction bases not matched to a gene: 11. CDR1 and CDR2 (germline): SGHRS, YFSETQ. The CDR3 length is 15 residues. The CDR3 nucleotides read TGCGCCAGCAGAACGGACAGGTTGAGTAGTTCACCCCTCCACTTT. Translated: CASRTDRLSSSPLHF.